These T cell receptor beta chains were read from a single sample in a study of T cell changes during pregnancy in multiple sclerosis. The method was immunoSEQ multiplex PCR; TCRdb's version includes in-frame clones alone and lacks a portion of them. This table has some 67,000 clones, 80% to 95% appearing once. Here the sequenced sample was peripheral blood, taken in the first trimester of pregnancy. The origin of the receptors is a female donor with multiple sclerosis, enrolled in a pregnancy study. Both conserved end residues are trimmed from each CDR3. The order of the fields is V gene, CDR3 protein.

TRBV9	ASSPGDSKETQY
TRBV5-1	ASSLGGIDTQY
TRBV25-1	ASSPGGQETQY
TRBV28	ASSLYRVANYGYT
TRBV7-8	ASSFRGGNQPQH
TRBV5-1	ASSLSPRDRVPEQY
TRBV6-5	ASSYSHAGGYT
TRBV4-1	ASSQARLPVAGELF
TRBV18	ASSGTSGGHNEQF
TRBV27	ASSFSYQETQY
TRBV6-6	ASSPPWTSTDTQY
TRBV2	ASSAQQGPYGYT
TRBV5-8	ASSLGQGGTGELF
TRBV5-1	ASSLRTPGEDYGYT
TRBV6-5	ASRRTELGAKGYT
TRBV5-5	ASSLAGGLSGELF
TRBV6-1	ASSDLAVSYEQY
TRBV7-2	ASSFPFRTSSYEQY
TRBV19	ASSDRDRNQPQH
TRBV11-2	ASSLRASTPADTQY
TRBV6-4	ASTLSGYT
TRBV6-6	ASSPDRGGTIG
TRBV2	ASAESDRGST
TRBV19	ASSRSGEQPQH
TRBV19	ARNFSPQH
TRBV6-6	ASRELGYSGNTIY
TRBV5-1	ASSLAGGAEAF
TRBV27	ASSPDSGRDNEQF
TRBV11-3	ASSLVPAGEQY
TRBV4-2	ASTETGELF
TRBV9	ASSVRGGLPSTDTQY
TRBV5-8	ASSLEGPGGEETQY
TRBV18	ASSLTGLASSYEQY
TRBV10-3	AISDRQKENTEAF
TRBV19	ASSIRRTNEKLF
TRBV30	AWSVRGYGYT
TRBV6-1	ASSEGWSGGKANYGYT
TRBV6-1	ASSAGGDTEAF
TRBV30	AWRTGVNTEAF
TRBV21-1	ASSKGRGSKVQETQY
TRBV5-1	ASSTTGMYTEAF
TRBV5-6	ASTTLVGFTGELF
TRBV4-2	ASSQETRAYNEKLF
TRBV2	ASPGRTSVSSYNEQF
TRBV9	ASSDLSGTPQY
TRBV5-6	ASSVDRRNEQF
TRBV19	ASTLARDGSEAF
TRBV27	ASAPRGLYNEQF
TRBV5-4	ASSPDLFKTGNEQY